Listed here are 21 T cell receptor beta chains from one sample, sequenced in a study of CD8 T cells in Susac syndrome. After extraction with the RNeasy kit, 0.5 to 1 ug of the RNA was reverse transcribed using random hexamers. MiXCR was run by TCRdb on the immunoSEQ multiplex PCR reads, yielding one entry per CDR3 protein. Among about 120,000 distinct CDR3 sequences listed, about 90% were seen once. The specimen was CD8+ T cells from PBMCs. The receptors here all came from a human donor in good health.

CDR3 DNA sequence: TGCGCCAGCGGTGCGGCGCCGACTTATGGCTACACCTTC. Amino acids: CASGAAPTYGYTF. The rearrangement joins TRBV5-1 to TRBJ1-2; D gene uncertain. The V gene's germline CDR1 is SGHRS and CDR2 YFSETQ. This CDR3 region has 13 residues. Trimming removed 7 bases from V and 5 bases from J, with 15 bases in between.

V is TRBV6-2 or TRBV6-3 and J is TRBJ2-5; 7 bases fit TRBD1. The length of the CDR3 is 15 residues. Germline V CDR1 and CDR2: MNHEY, SVGEGT. Trimming removed 6 bases from V and 4 bases from J; junction bases left unmatched: 11. CDR3 loop: CASSPRTGRGETQYF. The CDR3 DNA is TGTGCCAGCAGCCCTCGGACAGGCCGGGGAGAGACCCAGTACTTC.

The chain uses TRBV6-2 or TRBV6-3 and TRBJ2-3, with TRBD2 matching 8 bases. V was pared by 4 bases and J by 6 bases, with 9 bases of the junction left unmatched. There are 15 residues in the CDR3. CDR1 and CDR2 (germline): MNHEY, SVGEGT. CDR3 protein: CASSFTRGASDTQYF. The CDR3 bases are TGTGCCAGCAGTTTCACGCGGGGGGCCTCGGATACGCAGTATTTT.

The genes are TRBV30 and TRBJ2-6; no firm D call. Germline V gene data show CDR1 as GTSNPN and CDR2 as SVGIG (reference sequence). This CDR3 comprises 14 residues. Deletions cut 2 bases from V and 2 bases from J, with 7 bases between. The CDR3 here is CAWSHTPGANVLTF. The CDR3 DNA is TGTGCCTGGAGTCATACCCCTGGGGCCAACGTCCTGACTTTC.

The CDR3: CASSFGRGGDEQYF. The CDR3, as DNA: TGTGCCAGCAGCTTCGGCAGGGGAGGCGACGAGCAGTACTTC. The chain carries TRBV7-2 and TRBJ2-7, with D possibly called TRBD1 or TRBD2 (6 bases each). Germline V CDR1 and CDR2: SGHTA, FQGNSA. The germline V and J ends were trimmed by 3 bases and 5 bases, with 14 bases remaining between them. The CDR3 is 14 amino acids. Full variable domain (missing parts from reference TRBV7-2 and TRBJ2-7): GAGVSQSPSNKVTEKGKDVELRCDPISGHTALYWYRQSLGQGLEFLIYFQGNSAPDKSGLPSDRFSAERTGGSVSTLTIQRTQQEDSAVYLCASSFGRGGDEQYFGPGTRLTVT.

The rearrangement links TRBV6-5 to TRBJ2-1; 12 bases match TRBD2. The CDR3 totals 17 residues. CDR1 and CDR2 from the germline V gene are MNHEY and SVGAGI. J was trimmed by 7 bases and V by 2 bases; bases with no gene match: 9. CDR3 bases: TGTGCCAGCAGTTACCCGAACGGACTAGCGGGAAGGAATGAGCAGTTCTTC. Its translation is CASSYPNGLAGRNEQFF.

CDR3 nucleotide sequence: TGTGCCTGGAGGGTTAACTACGAGCAGTACTTC. This sequence encodes CAWRVNYEQYF. The chain employs TRBV30 and TRBJ2-7; no reliable D call. Germline CDR1 GTSNPN, CDR2 SVGIG (reference sequence). V was pared by 3 bases and J by 3 bases, with 6 bases between. The CDR3 runs 11 residues.

V is TRBV20-1 and J is TRBJ1-5; maybe TRBD1 (6 bases). Germline V gene lookup returns CDR1 DFQATT and CDR2 SNEGSKA (reference sequence). The CDR3 totals 15 residues. V shed 5 bases and J shed 0 bases, with 14 bases lying between them. CDR3 protein: CSAENRDYSNQPQHF. The CDR3 coding sequence is TGCAGTGCTGAGAACAGGGACTATAGCAATCAGCCCCAGCATTTT.

The chain is built from TRBV13 and TRBJ2-1; D is perhaps TRBD1 or TRBD2 (6 bases each). V lost 4 bases and J 0 bases, leaving 13 bases between the germline ends. The germline gives CDR1 PRHDT, CDR2 FYEKMQ (reference sequence). This CDR3 is built from 16 residues. CDR3 sequence: CASSYDGGSSYNEQFF. CDR3 nucleotides: TGTGCCAGCAGCTACGACGGGGGCAGCTCCTACAATGAGCAGTTCTTC.

The chain is built from TRBV20-1 and TRBJ2-3; 9 bases are a match to TRBD1. The V and J ends lost 6 bases and 2 bases, in that order; junction bases with no gene match: 9. CDR1 DFQATT and CDR2 SNEGSKA come from the germline V gene (reference sequence). This CDR3 has 15 residues. CDR3 protein: CSAEPGQGVTDTQYF. CDR3 bases: TGCAGTGCGGAACCGGGACAGGGAGTCACAGATACGCAGTATTTT.

The chain carries TRBV7-8 and TRBJ1-2; 8 bases map to TRBD1. The germline gives CDR1 SGHVS, CDR2 FQNEAQ. The V segment lost 0 bases and the J segment 5 bases; nucleotides outside the gene matches: 8. This CDR3 spans 16 amino acids. CDR3 in DNA: TGTGCCAGCAGCTTAGCTATTCCGGACAGGGAGTATGGCTACACCTTC. Translated, it gives CASSLAIPDREYGYTF.

The rearrangement links TRBV6-2 or TRBV6-3 to TRBJ1-2; D might be TRBD1 (6 bases). V was pared by 6 bases and J by 4 bases, with 12 bases between. The CDR3 is 13 residues long. Per germline, CDR1 MNHEY and CDR2 SVGEGT. CDR3 nucleotides: TGTGCCAGCAGACTCGGACAGCTCTATGGCTACACCTTC. It codes for CASRLGQLYGYTF.

V and J are TRBV5-1 and TRBJ1-3, with 9 positions matching TRBD1. CDR3 length equals 17 residues. Looked up from germline, CDR1 is SGHRS and CDR2 is YFSETQ. Trimming cost V 4 bases and J 1 base; bases outside gene matches: 9. The CDR3 region is CASSPGDRELSGNTIYF. The CDR3 region has the DNA TGCGCCAGCAGCCCGGGGGACAGGGAACTTTCTGGAAACACCATATATTTT.

V usage is TRBV7-3 and J usage is TRBJ1-6; D may be TRBD1 (6 bases). CDR1 SGHTA and CDR2 FQGTGA come from the germline V gene. V dropped 3 bases and J dropped 5 bases, with 8 bases sitting between them. CDR3 length equals 14 residues. CDR3 nucleotides: TGTGCCAGCAGCTTCGGACAGAATAATTCACCCCTCCACTTT. Amino acids: CASSFGQNNSPLHF.

The chain is built from TRBV5-1 and TRBJ1-2; tentatively, D is TRBD1 (5 bases). The CDR3 length is 15 residues. Germline CDR1 reads SGHRS; CDR2 reads YFSETQ. Between the trimmed V and J ends, which lost 5 bases and 3 bases, there was a span of 17 bases. In nucleotides, the CDR3 is TGCGCCAGCAGAAATGCCGGGGCGCGAGACTATGGCTACACCTTC. Translating it yields CASRNAGARDYGYTF.

V usage is TRBV7-2 and J usage is TRBJ2-2, with D perhaps matching TRBD1 or TRBD2 (6 bases each). CDR3 size: 15 residues. From germline, CDR1 is SGHTA and CDR2 FQGNSA. V was clipped by 2 bases and J by 4 bases, with 11 bases between them. CDR3 DNA: TGTGCCAGCAGCTTACAACAGGGAGGCACCGGGGAGCTGTTTTTT. This translates into CASSLQQGGTGELFF.

The chain employs TRBV28 and TRBJ2-7, with D unclear. Trimming took 0 bases from V and 2 from J, leaving 5 bases between them. Germline values: CDR1 MDHEN, CDR2 SYDVKM. The CDR3 runs 13 residues. The CDR3 spells CASSLWGTYEQYF. CDR3 coding DNA: TGTGCCAGCAGTTTATGGGGTACCTACGAGCAGTACTTC.

The gene calls are TRBV2 and TRBJ1-4, with a tentative D call TRBD1 (6 bases). CDR3 length: 16 residues. The V gene's germline CDR1 is SNHLY and CDR2 FYNNEI. The ends were cut back, 0 bases at V and 2 bases at J, with 10 bases in the middle. The CDR3 protein is CASSEAQGWTNEKLFF. CDR3 in DNA: TGTGCCAGCAGTGAAGCGCAGGGGTGGACTAATGAAAAACTGTTTTTT.

The J gene is TRBJ2-5, the V gene TRBV20-1; 16 bases match TRBD2. Per the germline V gene, CDR1 is DFQATT and CDR2 is SNEGSKA (reference sequence). This CDR3 spans 13 amino acids. V dropped 3 bases and J dropped 13; count of bases not matched to a gene: 5. CDR3 region: CSARGLAGGQGYF. The CDR3 DNA reads as TGCAGTGCTAGGGGACTAGCGGGGGGGCAGGGGTACTTC.

The chain has TRBV19 and TRBJ2-2; TRBD2 matches at 10 bases. The CDR3 runs 17 residues. Germline V gene data show CDR1 as LNHDA and CDR2 as SQIVND (reference sequence). Losses at the gene ends were 3 bases for V and 4 bases for J; bases not matched to a gene: 8. The CDR3 region is CASSIVASGRATGELFF. The CDR3 DNA reads TGTGCCAGTAGTATCGTCGCCAGCGGGAGGGCCACCGGGGAGCTGTTTTTT.

This sequence joins TRBV30 and TRBJ1-5; D gene ambiguous. Germline V gene sequence: CDR1 GTSNPN, CDR2 SVGIG (reference sequence). The CDR3 length is 14 residues. The V end was cut by 5 bases, the J end by 0 bases, with 11 bases between. The CDR3 sequence is CAWSRDNSNQPQHF. CDR3 bases: TGTGCCTGGTCCCGAGATAATAGCAATCAGCCCCAGCATTTT.